This entry lists 5 T cell receptor beta chains sequenced from one sample in a study of T cell repertoires in cytomegalovirus infection (dated by TCRdb to about 2019). The sequencing machine was an Illumina HiSeq 1500. TCRdb reprocessed the public reads (quality trimming at Q25 with fastp, clone calling with MiXCR) and kept in-frame beta chains. Rows with a matching CDR3 protein are joined into one entry that keeps the most common DNA and genes. Present in this sample are about 490,000 distinct CDR3 sequences, about 25% of which were seen just once. Less than 15% of the sample rests with the top ten. The sequenced sample was PBMCs. The receptors were gathered from a human donor in good health (CMV status not recorded). Some clones in this sample may be carry-over from other donors' samples.

V usage is TRBV15 and J usage is TRBJ1-5; D perhaps matches TRBD1 (5 bases). The CDR3 contains 15 residues. Between the trimmed V and J ends, which lost 3 bases and 5 bases, there was a span of 14 bases. Germline V gene sequence: CDR1 LNHNV, CDR2 YYDKDF (reference sequence). The CDR3 spells CATSRDLRGDQPQHF. The CDR3 region has the DNA TGTGCCACCAGCAGGGACCTTAGGGGAGATCAGCCCCAGCATTTT.

The rearrangement uses TRBV7-9 and TRBJ2-1; 10 bases fit TRBD2. There are 22 residues in the CDR3. Losses at the gene ends were 4 bases for V and 1 base for J; bases not matched to a gene: 22. Germline V gene data show CDR1 as SEHNR and CDR2 as FQNEAQ (reference sequence). The CDR3: CASSSLWGASGSPGVSYNEQFF. CDR3 sequence (DNA): TGTGCCAGCAGCTCCCTTTGGGGGGCTAGCGGGAGCCCGGGAGTGTCCTACAATGAGCAGTTCTTC.

The genes are TRBV7-2 and TRBJ2-7, with D unresolved. Trimming left V 6 bases short and J 2 bases short, with 14 bases between. CDR3 length equals 14 residues. Germline V lookup: CDR1 SGHTA, CDR2 FQGNSA. The CDR3, as DNA: TGTGCCAGCAGTGACCTGACGGATACCTACGAGCAGTACTTC. It encodes CASSDLTDTYEQYF.

This clonotype was found a few times. This chain connects TRBV30 to TRBJ1-3; D not certain. The CDR3 extends over 14 amino acids. Trimming took 2 bases from V and 0 from J, leaving 8 bases between them. CDR1 GTSNPN and CDR2 SVGIG come from the germline V gene (reference sequence). The CDR3 is CAWSQTYSGNTIYF. The DNA of the CDR3 is TGTGCCTGGAGTCAAACATACTCTGGAAACACCATATATTTT.

This clonotype turned up a few times. V is TRBV7-2 and J is TRBJ2-3, with TRBD2 matching over 8 bases. The J segment lost 1 base and the V segment lost 4 bases, leaving 4 bases of the junction unmatched. The CDR3 is made up of 15 amino acids. In germline, CDR1 is SGHTA, CDR2 FQGNSA. CDR3 loop: CASSYSGTGTDTQYF. The CDR3 bases are TGTGCCAGCAGCTATAGCGGGACCGGCACAGATACGCAGTATTTT.